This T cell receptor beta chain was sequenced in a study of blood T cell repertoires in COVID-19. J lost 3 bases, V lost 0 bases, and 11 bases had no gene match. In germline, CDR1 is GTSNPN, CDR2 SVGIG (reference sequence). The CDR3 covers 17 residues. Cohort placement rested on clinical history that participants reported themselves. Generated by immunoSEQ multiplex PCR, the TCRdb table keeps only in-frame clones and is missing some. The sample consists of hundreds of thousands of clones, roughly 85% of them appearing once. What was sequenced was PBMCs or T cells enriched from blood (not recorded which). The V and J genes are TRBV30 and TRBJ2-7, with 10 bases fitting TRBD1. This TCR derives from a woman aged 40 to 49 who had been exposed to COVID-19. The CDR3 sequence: CAWSVLASRDRGYEQYF. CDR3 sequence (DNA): TGTGCCTGGAGTGTACTGGCCTCCCGGGACAGGGGCTACGAGCAGTACTTC. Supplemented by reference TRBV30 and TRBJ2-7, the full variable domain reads SQTIHQWPATLVQPVGSPLSLECTVEGTSNPNLYWYRQAAGRGLQLLFYSVGIGQISSEVPQNLSASRPQDRQFILSSKKLLLSDSGFYLCAWSVLASRDRGYEQYFGPGTRLTVT.